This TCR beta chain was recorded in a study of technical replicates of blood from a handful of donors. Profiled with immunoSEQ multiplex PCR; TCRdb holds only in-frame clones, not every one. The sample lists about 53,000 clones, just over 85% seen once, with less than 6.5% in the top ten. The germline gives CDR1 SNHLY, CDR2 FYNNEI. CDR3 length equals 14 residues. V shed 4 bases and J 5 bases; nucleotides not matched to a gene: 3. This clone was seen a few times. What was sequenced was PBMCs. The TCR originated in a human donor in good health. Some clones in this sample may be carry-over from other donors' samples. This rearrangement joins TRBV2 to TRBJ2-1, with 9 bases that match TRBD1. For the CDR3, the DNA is TGTGCCAGCAGTGGACAGGGGGGCAACAATGAGCAGTTCTTC. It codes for CASSGQGGNNEQFF.